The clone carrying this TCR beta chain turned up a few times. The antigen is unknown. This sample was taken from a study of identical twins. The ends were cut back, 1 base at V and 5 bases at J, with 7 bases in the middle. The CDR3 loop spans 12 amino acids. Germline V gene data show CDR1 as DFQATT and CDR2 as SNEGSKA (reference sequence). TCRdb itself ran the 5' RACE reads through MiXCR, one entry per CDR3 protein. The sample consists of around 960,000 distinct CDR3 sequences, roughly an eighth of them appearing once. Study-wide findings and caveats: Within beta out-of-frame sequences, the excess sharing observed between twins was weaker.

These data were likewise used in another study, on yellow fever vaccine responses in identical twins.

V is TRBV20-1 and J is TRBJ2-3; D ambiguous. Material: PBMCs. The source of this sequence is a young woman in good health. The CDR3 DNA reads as TGCAGTGCTAGAGGCAGAATAGATACGCAGTATTTT. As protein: CSARGRIDTQYF.